These T cell receptor beta chains were read from a single sample in a study of T cell responses to AZD1222 COVID-19 vaccine. This table comes from immunoSEQ multiplex PCR, and its TCRdb copy is limited to in-frame clones, with some not included. The table records some 120,000 clones, roughly 88% of them present only once. This material consisted of peripheral blood, taken on day 0 of AZD1222 vaccination. These receptors were collected from an adult in good health. Each CDR3 is given without its conserved first and last residue.

j_gene,len,v_gene,CDR3aa
TRBJ1-1,8,TRBV2,ASSRGAAF
TRBJ2-7,11,TRBV3-1/TRBV3-2,ASSYRRADEQY
TRBJ2-1,14,TRBV6-5,ASSYTVAYSYNEQF
TRBJ2-7,15,TRBV30,AWSVGTSGRSSYEQY
TRBJ1-2,13,TRBV9,ASSVDPTTGYGYT
TRBJ2-3,15,TRBV19,ASTDPSSGGPTDTQY
TRBJ2-3,13,TRBV5-6,ASSPKSLWGDTQY
TRBJ1-4,12,TRBV11-2,ASSLVGTGEKLF
TRBJ2-2,12,TRBV28,ASSQTQGPGELF
TRBJ2-1,10,TRBV5-8,ASSLAQLAEF
TRBJ2-7,13,TRBV7-2,ASSTTGTFTNEQY
TRBJ1-4,12,TRBV2,ASSLGGQNEKLF
TRBJ2-5,12,TRBV27,ASSAGQGWETQY
TRBJ1-1,12,TRBV4-1,ASSRGQMNTEAF
TRBJ2-1,11,TRBV7-2,ASSPGGGLREF
TRBJ2-2,13,TRBV5-4,ASSLASGPPGELF
TRBJ2-2,13,TRBV25-1,ASSLTGLNTGELF
TRBJ1-5,10,TRBV30,AWSLNNQPQH
TRBJ1-2,11,TRBV5-8,ASSDGQGYGYT
TRBJ2-7,13,TRBV6-1,ASSEQGGSSYEQY
TRBJ2-5,10,TRBV30,AWTPEGETQY
TRBJ1-5,14,TRBV30,AYQRQGARFRQPQH
TRBJ2-5,9,TRBV20-1,SASEQETQY
TRBJ2-5,12,TRBV24-1,ATSDPTSGETQY
TRBJ1-2,17,TRBV7-9,ASSPRPSPSPSANYGYT
TRBJ2-3,14,TRBV7-2,ASSARTSGSRDTQY
TRBJ1-5,10,TRBV7-2,ASSSDNQPQH
TRBJ2-3,9,TRBV24-1,ATKYLDTQY
TRBJ1-3,12,TRBV18,ASSPPSAAEVIY
TRBJ2-2,14,TRBV28,ASSFPAGEYTGELF
TRBJ2-3,15,TRBV7-2,ASSFVTSGMGTDTQY
TRBJ2-7,19,TRBV5-1,ASSHSWQGRGAGKPSYEQY
TRBJ1-3,18,TRBV4-1,ASTLRPGTGVALAGNTIY
TRBJ1-1,19,TRBV3-1/TRBV3-2,ASSPDFVYRTSKGMNTEAF
TRBJ2-3,10,TRBV6-1,VSGLLTDTQY
TRBJ2-1,13,TRBV29-1,SVGGGVRLGNEQF
TRBJ1-4,13,TRBV5-1,ASSAQGLANEKLF
TRBJ1-1,12,TRBV7-2,ASSQTGQTTEAF
TRBJ1-1,12,TRBV4-2,ASSQDLGTTEAF
TRBJ2-7,12,TRBV3-1/TRBV3-2,ASSPGLAAYEQY
TRBJ1-2,12,TRBV4-1,ASSQMFRNYGYT
TRBJ1-2,14,TRBV10-3,AITNPGTSSTRGYT
TRBJ2-3,11,TRBV29-1,SVGSGSLDTQY
TRBJ1-2,13,TRBV19,ASSILAGLAYGYT
TRBJ2-3,13,TRBV19,ASSTGQSSTDTQY
TRBJ1-1,13,TRBV21-1,ASSTDTYMNTEAF
TRBJ2-5,12,TRBV5-1,ASSLSAGQETQY